This T cell receptor (beta chain) was captured in a study of shared clonotypes between healthy human individuals. Only in-frame clones appear in the TCRdb table, and some are missing; sequencing was by immunoSEQ multiplex PCR. The sample consists of roughly 2.6 million clones, 85% to 95% of them appearing once. The CDR3 runs 13 residues. Germline V lookup: CDR1 SGHTA, CDR2 FQGNSA. Trimming pared 5 bases from V and 5 bases from J, leaving 9 bases between. The sequence derives from a man between 18 and 35 years old in good health. The V call is TRBV7-2, the J call TRBJ2-2; D ambiguous. Specimen: naive CD4+ T cells sorted from blood. Subset reported: CD45RA+ positively selected. CDR3 bases: TGTGCCAGCAGCCCGCTAAGTACCGGGGAGCTGTTTTTT. It encodes CASSPLSTGELFF. Drawing the rest from reference TRBV7-2 and TRBJ2-2, the complete variable domain is GAGVSQSPSNKVTEKGKDVELRCDPISGHTALYWYRQSLGQGLEFLIYFQGNSAPDKSGLPSDRFSAERTGGSVSTLTIQRTQQEDSAVYLCASSPLSTGELFFGEGSRLTVL.